Described below is a single T cell receptor (beta chain) sequence and its context. The data stem from a study of blood T cell repertoires in COVID-19. Study context: Sites across the United States, Italy and Spain contributed samples from acute and convalescent COVID-19. T cells, B-cell-depleted T cells, or PBMCs provided the cDNA or gDNA that served as material.

CDR3 length equals 15 residues. Germline lookup yields CDR1 LGHNA and CDR2 YNFKEQ. V was clipped by 1 base and J by 1 base, with 7 bases between them. Original processing methods: Cell counts per sample came from amplifying reference gene primers. The method was immunoSEQ multiplex PCR; TCRdb's version includes in-frame clones alone and lacks a portion of them. V and J calls plus clone size are reproduced from that table; the DNA served to infer D and trimming. The sample yields 110,000 to 150,000 clones, around 86% seen once. Specimen: peripheral blood. The receptor was isolated from a human donor in a cohort sampled during active COVID-19. V and J are TRBV4-2 and TRBJ2-2; weak D call: TRBD1 (6 bases). The chain's CDR3 is CASSQGGRNTGELFF. CDR3 coding DNA: TGTGCCAGCAGCCAAGGGGGGCGGAACACCGGGGAGCTGTTTTTT.